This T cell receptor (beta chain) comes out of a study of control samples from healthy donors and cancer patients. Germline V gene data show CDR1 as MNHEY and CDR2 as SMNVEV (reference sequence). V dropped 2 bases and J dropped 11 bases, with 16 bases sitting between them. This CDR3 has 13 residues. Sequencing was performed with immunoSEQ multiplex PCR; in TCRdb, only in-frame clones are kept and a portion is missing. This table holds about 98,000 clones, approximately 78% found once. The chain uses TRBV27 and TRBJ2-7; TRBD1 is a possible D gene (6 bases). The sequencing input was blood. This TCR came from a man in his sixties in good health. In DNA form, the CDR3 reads TGTGCCAGCAGTTTAGCGACAGGTATTAGCAAGTACTTC. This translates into CASSLATGISKYF.